One sample yielded the 17 T cell receptor beta chains listed below, sequenced in a study of T cells expressing NK-cell markers. TCRdb re-called the 5' RACE reads; every CDR3 protein appears as one record, without DNA. This table lists about 300,000 distinct CDR3 sequences. Input material: blood T cells: a sorted CD56 or NKG2C T cell subset, CD4+ or CD8+ T cells, or bulk PBMC T cells (not recorded which). All receptors derive from a woman aged 18 to 69 in good health.

The chain carries TRBV28 and TRBJ2-7. CDR1 is MDHEN and CDR2 is SYDVKM in the germline V gene. The length of the CDR3 is 12 residues. CDR3 sequence: CASSPEPYEQYF.

This chain connects TRBV20-1 to TRBJ1-2; the D call from TCRdb, TRBD1, cannot be confirmed without DNA. The CDR3 is 15 amino acids. Germline values: CDR1 DFQATT, CDR2 SNEGSKA (reference sequence). CDR3 residues: CSGWGARTGTDGYTF.

The rearrangement joins TRBV12-3 or TRBV12-4 to TRBJ2-7. CDR3 length: 15 residues. The CDR3 reads CASREQSGNSYEQYF.

This chain uses TRBV5-1 with TRBJ1-1; checking the TCRdb D call of TRBD1 is not possible without DNA. The CDR3 runs to 16 residues. Germline loops: CDR1 SGHRS, CDR2 YFSETQ. The CDR3: CASSLGTETMNTEAFF.

The chain combines TRBV5-1 with TRBJ1-3; as DNA is missing, the TRBD1 call by TCRdb cannot be tested. Germline V lookup: CDR1 SGHRS, CDR2 YFSETQ. The CDR3 loop spans 16 amino acids. This chain's CDR3 is CASSLTGGVSGNTIYF.

The chain employs TRBV5-1 and TRBJ1-4; no DNA is available, so the TRBD1 call from TCRdb remains unchecked. The CDR3 runs 14 residues. Germline CDR1 and CDR2: SGHRS and YFSETQ. The CDR3 sequence is CASSLGQGDEKLFF.

The CDR3 protein is CASSVLAAYTGELFF. This rearrangement joins TRBV9 to TRBJ2-2. The CDR3 has 15 amino acids. From germline, CDR1 is SGDLS and CDR2 YYNGEE.

This CDR3 is CASRTWRGSGYTF. The chain links TRBV12-3 or TRBV12-4 to TRBJ1-2; the D call of TRBD1 rests on TCRdb alone, since no DNA is present to check it. The CDR3 extends over 13 amino acids.

The CDR3 reads CASSRQGPTTDTQYF. This chain uses TRBV13 with TRBJ2-3; TCRdb indicates TRBD1, and absent DNA this call remains unverified. The CDR3 spans 15 residues. The germline CDR1 and CDR2 sequences are PRHDT and FYEKMQ (reference sequence).

The chain links TRBV6-1 to TRBJ2-1; TCRdb indicates TRBD1, and absent DNA this call remains unverified. The CDR3 is 13 residues long. Germline V gene data show CDR1 as MNHNS and CDR2 as SASEGT. The CDR3 reads CASSRQGSNEQFF.

The rearrangement uses TRBV12-3 or TRBV12-4 and TRBJ1-1; the TRBD1 assignment by TCRdb is unverifiable without DNA. The CDR3 covers 15 residues. CDR3: CASSLQGARSTEAFF.

CDR3 sequence reads: CASTHPAGELNNEQFF. V gene TRBV7-2 combines with J gene TRBJ2-1; the TRBD2 assignment by TCRdb is unverifiable without DNA. CDR1 SGHTA and CDR2 FQGNSA come from the germline V gene. This CDR3 is 16 amino acids long.

By frequency, this clonotype registers medium-sized (0.01 to 0.1%). The chain carries TRBV12-3 or TRBV12-4 and TRBJ2-1; the TRBD2 assignment by TCRdb is unverifiable without DNA. The CDR3 is 14 residues long. The CDR3 region is CASRTSGTYNEQFF.

The chain has TRBV19 and TRBJ2-7; without DNA, the TCRdb call of TRBD1 cannot be checked. Germline V gene lookup returns CDR1 LNHDA and CDR2 SQIVND (reference sequence). The length of the CDR3 is 15 residues. The chain's CDR3 is CASSRVGQGAFEQYF.

This chain joins TRBV12-3 or TRBV12-4 and TRBJ2-7. This CDR3 has 14 residues. The CDR3 reads CASSFHGSSYEQYF.

The rearrangement joins TRBV5-1 to TRBJ1-2; TCRdb selects TRBD1, and the lack of DNA leaves this call unchecked. This CDR3 contains 16 residues. The germline V gene encodes CDR1 SGHRS and CDR2 YFSETQ. This CDR3 is CASSFQPDSRFYGYTF.

The rearrangement joins TRBV7-3 to TRBJ2-2; no DNA is available, so the TRBD1 call from TCRdb remains unchecked. CDR1 and CDR2 from the germline V gene are SGHTA and FQGTGA. The CDR3 is made up of 15 amino acids. The CDR3: CASSPRRDDTGELFF.